This T cell receptor (beta chain) emerged from a study of blood T cell repertoires in COVID-19. Study as a whole: Sources were T cells, B-cell-depleted T cells, or PBMCs; the material itself was cDNA or gDNA.

This clone was seen a single time. Profiled with immunoSEQ multiplex PCR; TCRdb holds only in-frame clones, not every one. This table holds 200,000 to 250,000 clones, under 90% found once. The V end was cut by 4 bases, the J end by 4 bases, with 11 bases between. The CDR3 is 13 amino acids. Per the germline V gene, CDR1 is SGHRS and CDR2 is YFSETQ. The chain carries TRBV5-1 and TRBJ1-1; D is possibly TRBD1 (5 bases). The material sequenced was peripheral blood. The TCR sequence derives from a man in his 60s who had recovered from COVID-19. The CDR3 is CASSPPQGTEAFF. The CDR3 coding sequence is TGCGCCAGCAGCCCTCCCCAGGGCACTGAAGCTTTCTTT.